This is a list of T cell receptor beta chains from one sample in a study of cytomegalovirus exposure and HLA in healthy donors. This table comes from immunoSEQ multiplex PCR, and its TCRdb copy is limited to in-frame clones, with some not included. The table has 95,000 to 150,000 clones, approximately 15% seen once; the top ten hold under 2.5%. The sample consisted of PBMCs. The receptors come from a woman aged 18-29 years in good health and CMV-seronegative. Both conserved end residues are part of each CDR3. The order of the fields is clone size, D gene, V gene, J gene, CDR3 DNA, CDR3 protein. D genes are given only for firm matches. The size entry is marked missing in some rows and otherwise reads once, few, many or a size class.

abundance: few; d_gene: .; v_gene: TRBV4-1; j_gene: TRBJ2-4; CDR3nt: TGCGCCAGCAGCCAAATCGGGTTCTTGGCCAAAAACATTCAGTACTTC; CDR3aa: CASSQIGFLAKNIQYF
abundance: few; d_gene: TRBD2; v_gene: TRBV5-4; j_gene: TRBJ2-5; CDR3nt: TGTGCCAGCAGCCAACCTAGCGGGGGGGCCTTCGGAGTAGAGACCCAGTACTTC; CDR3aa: CASSQPSGGAFGVETQYF
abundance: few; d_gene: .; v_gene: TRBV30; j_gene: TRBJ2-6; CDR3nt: TGTGCCTGGAGCGCCGGACAGCCGAGCTCTGGGGCCAACGTCCTGACTTTC; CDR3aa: CAWSAGQPSSGANVLTF
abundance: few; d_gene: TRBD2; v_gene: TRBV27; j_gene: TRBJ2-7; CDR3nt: TGTGCCAGCAAGGATTCTAGCGGGGGCTACGAGCAGTACTTC; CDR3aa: CASKDSSGGYEQYF
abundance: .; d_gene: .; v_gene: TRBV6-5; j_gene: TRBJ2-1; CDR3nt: TGTGCCAGCAGCCTCGGGCTAGCGCGGTACAATGAGCAGTTCTTC; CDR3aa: CASSLGLARYNEQFF
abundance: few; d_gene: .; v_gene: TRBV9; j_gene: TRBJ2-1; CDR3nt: TGTGCCAGCAGCGGGGGGAGGTACAATGAGCAGTTCTTC; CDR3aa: CASSGGRYNEQFF
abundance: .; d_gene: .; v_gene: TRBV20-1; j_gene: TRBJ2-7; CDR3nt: TGCAGTGCTACCAGGGTGGACGAGCAGTACTTC; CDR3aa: CSATRVDEQYF
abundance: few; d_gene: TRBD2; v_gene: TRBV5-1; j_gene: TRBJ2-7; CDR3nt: TGCGCCAGCAGCTTGGCGGGGGCTAGCGGGAGCCACTCCTACGAGCAGTACTTC; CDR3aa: CASSLAGASGSHSYEQYF
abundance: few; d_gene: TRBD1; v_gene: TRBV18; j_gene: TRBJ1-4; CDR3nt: TGTGCCAGCTCAACCGGGACAGGGAATGAAAAACTGTTTTTT; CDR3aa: CASSTGTGNEKLFF
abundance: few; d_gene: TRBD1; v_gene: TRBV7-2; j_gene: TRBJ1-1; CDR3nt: TGTGCCAGCAGCTTAGGAGGGGGCGGGAACACTGAAGCTTTCTTT; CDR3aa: CASSLGGGGNTEAFF
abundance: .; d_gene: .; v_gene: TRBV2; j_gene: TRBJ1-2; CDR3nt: TGTGCCAGCATGGCAGGGTCTAAGGGCTACACCTTC; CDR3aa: CASMAGSKGYTF
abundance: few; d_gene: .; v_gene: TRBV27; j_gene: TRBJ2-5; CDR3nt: TGTGCCAGCAGTTTGGTCGGTCTCCGAGAGACCCAGTACTTC; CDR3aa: CASSLVGLRETQYF
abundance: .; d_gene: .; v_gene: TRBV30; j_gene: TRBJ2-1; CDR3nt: TGTGCCGGCCGGGACAATGAGCAGTTCTTC; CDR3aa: CAGRDNEQFF
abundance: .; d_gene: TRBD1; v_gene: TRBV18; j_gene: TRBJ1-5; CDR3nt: TGTGCCAGCTCACCCGACAGGGGAAGCCAGCCCCAGCATTTT; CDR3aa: CASSPDRGSQPQHF
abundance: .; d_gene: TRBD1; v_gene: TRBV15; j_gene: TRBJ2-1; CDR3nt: TGTGCCACCAGCAGCTTAGAGGGGGCAGGATACAATGAGCAGTTCTTC; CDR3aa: CATSSLEGAGYNEQFF
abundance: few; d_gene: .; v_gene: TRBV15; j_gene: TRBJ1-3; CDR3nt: TGTGCCACCAGCAGAGACAGGGGACCGGGAAACACCATATATTTT; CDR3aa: CATSRDRGPGNTIYF
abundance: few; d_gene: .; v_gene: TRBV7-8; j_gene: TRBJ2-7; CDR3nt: TGTGCCAGCAGCTTAACGAGCGCGGCCTACGAGCAGTACTTC; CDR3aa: CASSLTSAAYEQYF
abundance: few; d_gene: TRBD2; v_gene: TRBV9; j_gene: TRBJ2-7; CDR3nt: TGTGCCAGCAGCCCCGGGACTAGCGGGATTTACGAGCAGTACTTC; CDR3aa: CASSPGTSGIYEQYF
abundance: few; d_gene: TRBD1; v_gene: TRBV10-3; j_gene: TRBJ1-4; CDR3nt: TGTGCCATCAGTGAGAATCGGCAGGGGGGTGAAAAACTGTTTTTT; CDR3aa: CAISENRQGGEKLFF
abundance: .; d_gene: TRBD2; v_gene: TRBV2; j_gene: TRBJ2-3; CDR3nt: TGTGCCAGCAGTCGACTAGCGGGGGGCTCAGGAGACACAGATACGCAGTATTTT; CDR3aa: CASSRLAGGSGDTDTQYF
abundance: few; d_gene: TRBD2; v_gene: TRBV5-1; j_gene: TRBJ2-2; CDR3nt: TGCGCCAGCAGCTTGGAGGCTAGCGGCGTAGCCGGGGAGCTGTTTTTT; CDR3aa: CASSLEASGVAGELFF
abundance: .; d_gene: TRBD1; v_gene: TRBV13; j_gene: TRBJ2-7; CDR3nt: TGTGCCAGCAGCGCAGAAAACAGGGGGCACTCCTACGAGCAGTACTTC; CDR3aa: CASSAENRGHSYEQYF
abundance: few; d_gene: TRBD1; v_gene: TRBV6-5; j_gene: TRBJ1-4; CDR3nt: TGTGCCAGCAGTGGGACAGGTCGGGGGGATGAAAAACTGTTTTTT; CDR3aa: CASSGTGRGDEKLFF
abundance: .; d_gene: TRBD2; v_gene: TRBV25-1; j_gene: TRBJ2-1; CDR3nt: TGTGCCAGCAGCGTCGGACTAGCGGACTACAATGAGCAGTTCTTC; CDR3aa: CASSVGLADYNEQFF
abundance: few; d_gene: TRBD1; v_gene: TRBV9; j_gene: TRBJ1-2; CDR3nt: TGTGCCAGCAGCGTAGAGGCAGGGGGTGACTACTATGGCTACACCTTC; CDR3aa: CASSVEAGGDYYGYTF
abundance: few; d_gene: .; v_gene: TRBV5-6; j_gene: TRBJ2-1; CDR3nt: TGTGCCAGCAGCTTGCGGGACTGGTACAATGAGCAGTTCTTC; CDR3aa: CASSLRDWYNEQFF
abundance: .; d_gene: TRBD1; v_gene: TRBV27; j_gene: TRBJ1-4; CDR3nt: TGTGCCAGCAGTCCTATCCTTGGGACAGGGTGGGAAAAACTGTTTTTT; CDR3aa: CASSPILGTGWEKLFF
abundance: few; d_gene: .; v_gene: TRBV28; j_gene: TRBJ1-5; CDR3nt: TGTGCCAGCAGTTTTGGGTGGCAGGTAAATCAGCCCCAGCATTTT; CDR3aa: CASSFGWQVNQPQHF
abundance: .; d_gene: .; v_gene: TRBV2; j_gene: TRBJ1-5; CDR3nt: TGTGCCAGCAGTGCTCTCGACAAACCAAATCAGCCCCAGCATTTT; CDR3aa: CASSALDKPNQPQHF
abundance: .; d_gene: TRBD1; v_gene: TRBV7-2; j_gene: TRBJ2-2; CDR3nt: TGTGCCAGCAGCGACAGGGGAAACACCGGGGAGCTGTTTTTT; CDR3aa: CASSDRGNTGELFF
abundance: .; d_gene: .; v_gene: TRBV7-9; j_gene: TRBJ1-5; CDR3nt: TGTGCCAGCAGCGTCATCGACAGTAGCAATCAGCACCAGCATTTT; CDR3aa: CASSVIDSSNQHQHF
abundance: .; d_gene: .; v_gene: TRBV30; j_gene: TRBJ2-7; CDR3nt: TGTGCCTGGAGACCCCTTGAAAGGGGGTACGAGCAGTACTTC; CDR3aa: CAWRPLERGYEQYF